A single sample is the source of the 23 T cell receptor beta chains below, sequenced in a study of post-analysis software for immune sequencing data. Unique-molecular-identifier-tagged TCR beta cDNA libraries were used. Using its own MiXCR run on the PCR reads, TCRdb lists one record per CDR3 protein. The sample carries hundreds of thousands of distinct CDR3 sequences, over 45% recorded once. No antigens are known for them. Study results and limitations: In patients, about 5 TRBV segments were more frequent than in controls, with TRBV5-6, TRBV5-1 and TRBV20-1 among them.

The sequenced material came from blood. These receptors all come from a girl aged 2-9 years with multiple sclerosis.

Turning to this clonotype: At one of its ends the junction is not consistent with the germline gene, which may arise from a read error. The rearrangement uses TRBV6-5 and TRBJ1-2; 8 bases are shared with TRBD1. The V gene's germline CDR1 is MNHEY and CDR2 SVGAGI. CDR3 length: 14 residues. The CDR3 DNA is TGTGCCGGCAGTGAGGACAGGGTAGACCATGGCTACACCTTC. Translating it yields CAGSEDRVDHGYTF.

This sequence joins TRBV21-1 and TRBJ2-4; the DNA was not compared with TRBD1, the D call given in the table. TRBV21-1 counts as a pseudogene. CDR3 length: 17 residues. In DNA form, the CDR3 reads TGTGCCAGCAGCCCCGTTTACGGGGGGACAGCCAAAAACATTCAGTACTTC. It specifies CASSPVYGGTAKNIQYF.

A note on this clonotype: An end of the junction does not agree with germline; a read error may underlie this. CDR3 region: CASSLTGVGANILTF. Here the CDR3 DNA reads TGTGCCAGCAGTCTTACAGGGGTCGGGGCCAACATCCTGACTTTC. This chain uses TRBV27 with TRBJ2-6; 7 bases fit TRBD1. Germline assignment: CDR1 MNHEY and CDR2 SMNVEV (reference sequence). This CDR3 is 15 amino acids long.

The chain couples TRBV29-1 to TRBJ2-3, with D possibly matching TRBD2 (5 bases). Germline assignment: CDR1 SQVTM and CDR2 ANQGSEA. V lost 2 bases and J lost 7, with 10 bases in between. CDR3 size: 12 residues. CDR3 DNA: TGCAGCGTTGAATTCCTAGCAAATACGCAGTATTTT. Protein product: CSVEFLANTQYF.

The V and J genes are TRBV2 and TRBJ2-3; D might be TRBD1 (5 bases). Trimming took 9 bases from V and 2 from J, leaving 15 bases between them. The CDR3 length is 14 residues. Germline lookup yields CDR1 SNHLY and CDR2 FYNNEI. The CDR3 DNA reads TGTGCCAGTTGTAGTGACAGTGACACAGATACGCAGTATTTT. It codes for CASCSDSDTDTQYF.

The J gene is TRBJ1-2, the V gene TRBV29-1; D is possibly TRBD1 (5 bases). The CDR3 spans 15 residues. The V and J ends lost 2 bases and 4 bases respectively, with 17 bases between them. CDR1 and CDR2 from the germline V gene are SQVTM and ANQGSEA. The CDR3 loop is CSVEKISGTGYGYTF. In DNA form, the CDR3 reads TGCAGCGTTGAAAAAATTTCGGGGACTGGCTATGGCTACACCTTC.

There are a few counts of this clonotype. The chain is built from TRBV7-9 and TRBJ2-7; no definite D call. The germline gives CDR1 SEHNR, CDR2 FQNEAQ (reference sequence). Trimming stripped 1 base from V and 0 bases from J, with 10 bases between. The CDR3 is 15 residues long. This chain's CDR3 is CASSLVVGTSYEQYF. In DNA, the CDR3 is TGTGCCAGCAGCTTAGTTGTAGGAACCTCCTACGAGCAGTACTTC.

The CDR3 DNA reads TGTGCCACCTCAGCCAACTATGGCTACACCTTC. Its protein is CATSANYGYTF. The gene calls are TRBV7-9 and TRBJ1-2; no clear D. Germline CDR1 SEHNR, CDR2 FQNEAQ (reference sequence). CDR3 length equals 11 residues. Trimming took 10 bases from V and 2 from J, leaving 8 bases between them.

The chain employs TRBV4-2 and TRBJ1-1; weak D call: TRBD1 (6 bases). The CDR3 has 13 residues. Between the trimmed V and J ends, which lost 0 bases and 8 bases, there was a span of 10 bases. Germline CDR1 LGHNA, CDR2 YNFKEQ. CDR3 loop: CASSQEAGAEAFF. CDR3 DNA: TGTGCCAGCAGCCAAGAGGCAGGGGCCGAAGCTTTCTTT.

This chain links TRBV3-1 with TRBJ2-1; TRBD1 matches 9 bases. CDR1 and CDR2 (germline): LGHDT, YNNKEL (reference sequence). V dropped 1 base and J dropped 8; count of bases not matched to a gene: 18. The CDR3 is 19 amino acids. The CDR3, as DNA: TGTGCCAGCAGCCAAGGGTACGGTCCACAGGGGGCTAGGGAGGATGAGCAGTTCTTC. Its translation is CASSQGYGPQGAREDEQFF.

The V call is TRBV5-1, the J call TRBJ2-7, with 14 bases identical to TRBD2. In germline, CDR1 is SGHRS, CDR2 YFSETQ. V was clipped by 6 bases and J by 5 bases; unmatched bases: 7. This CDR3 has 15 amino acids. CDR3 in amino acids: CASTLGLAGVDEQYF. The CDR3 DNA sequence: TGCGCCAGCACCCTGGGACTAGCGGGAGTGGACGAGCAGTACTTC.

The sample holds one count of this clonotype. Written as DNA, the CDR3 is TGTGCCAGCAGCTTAGCCGTATCGTCTTCGAGCAGGGTGGACGAGCAGTACTTC. It encodes CASSLAVSSSSRVDEQYF. J is TRBJ2-7 and V is TRBV7-2, with a possible D match to TRBD1 (5 bases). This CDR3 has 18 amino acids. Deletions cut 0 bases from V and 5 bases from J, with 23 bases between. The V gene's germline CDR1 is SGHTA and CDR2 FQGNSA.

In DNA, the CDR3 is TGTGCCAGCAGCTCCTCGGGCGGTCACTCCTACAATGAGCAGTTCTTC. This translates into CASSSSGGHSYNEQFF. The chain joins TRBV7-9 to TRBJ2-1; no reliable D call. Trimming left V 4 bases short and J 0 bases short, with 13 bases between. This CDR3 has 16 amino acids. The V gene's germline CDR1 is SEHNR and CDR2 FQNEAQ (reference sequence). Using reference TRBV7-9 and TRBJ2-1 for the parts outside the CDR3, the full variable domain is DTGVSQNPRHKITKRGQNVTFRCDPISEHNRLYWYRQTLGQGPEFLTYFQNEAQLEKSRLLSDRFSAERPKGSFSTLEIQRTEQGDSAMYLCASSSSGGHSYNEQFFGPGTRLTVL.

V usage is TRBV27 and J usage is TRBJ2-7, with unresolved D. V lost 4 bases and J 3 bases, leaving 7 bases between the germline ends. The germline gives CDR1 MNHEY, CDR2 SMNVEV (reference sequence). The CDR3 extends over 12 amino acids. In nucleotides, the CDR3 is TGTGCCAGCAGTTCCCGACGCTACGAGCAGTACTTC. It codes for CASSSRRYEQYF.

The V call is TRBV29-1, the J call TRBJ2-5; perhaps D is TRBD1 or TRBD2 (6 bases each). Trimming removed 0 bases at V and 4 bases at J, with 12 bases between. Germline V gene lookup returns CDR1 SQVTM and CDR2 ANQGSEA. This CDR3 is 14 amino acids long. CDR3 sequence reads: CSVEEVGGRETQYF. CDR3 in DNA: TGCAGCGTTGAAGAAGTAGGGGGGCGAGAGACCCAGTACTTC.

The rearrangement joins TRBV11-2 to TRBJ2-2; the match to TRBD1 covers 9 bases. CDR3 length: 15 residues. CDR1 and CDR2 from the germline V gene are SGHAT and FQNNGV. V was clipped by 2 bases and J by 5 bases; unmatched bases: 3. The chain's CDR3 is CASSLRDRATGELFF. The CDR3 nucleotides read TGTGCCAGCAGCTTACGGGACAGGGCTACCGGGGAGCTGTTTTTT.

The chain joins TRBV10-3 to TRBJ2-1, with D perhaps TRBD1 (5 bases). Germline V gene data show CDR1 as ENHRY and CDR2 as SYGVKD. The CDR3 runs 13 residues. V lost 0 bases, J lost 6 bases, and 6 bases lay in between. The CDR3 nucleotides read TGTGCCATCAGTGAGTCGCAGGGCAATGAGCAGTTCTTC. Protein product: CAISESQGNEQFF.

The rearrangement uses TRBV6-6 and TRBJ2-2; unclear D gene. Trimming stripped 2 bases from V and 8 bases from J, with 6 bases between. The CDR3 length is 12 residues. From germline, CDR1 is MNHNY and CDR2 SVGAGI (reference sequence). CDR3 in DNA: TGTGCCAGCAGTTACGGGGTGGGGGAGCTGTTTTTT. Protein product: CASSYGVGELFF.

The chain's CDR3 is CASSWTSGAAQETQYF. The CDR3 region has the DNA TGTGCCAGCAGTTGGACTAGCGGGGCAGCCCAAGAGACCCAGTACTTC. The rearrangement links TRBV6-2 or TRBV6-3 to TRBJ2-4; 12 bases are shared with TRBD2. The J call may be faulty, since TRBJ2-5 better matches the DNA end. The CDR3 is 16 residues long. Germline-derived CDR1 and CDR2 are MNHEY and SVGEGT.

This clonotype was detected a few times. The chain uses TRBV15 and TRBJ2-1; weak D call: TRBD2 (6 bases). Germline lookup yields CDR1 LNHNV and CDR2 YYDKDF (reference sequence). The CDR3 contains 18 residues. Trimming removed 2 bases at V and 5 bases at J, with 22 bases between. The CDR3 bases are TGTGCCACCAGCAGATACCCGGAGGGACCTTCGAGAGACAATGAGCAGTTCTTC. This translates into CATSRYPEGPSRDNEQFF. Looking up the rest from reference TRBV15 and TRBJ2-1 gives the full variable domain: DAMVIQNPRYQVTQFGKPVTLSCSQTLNHNVMYWYQQKSSQAPKLLFHYYDKDFNNEADTPDNFQSRRPNTSFCFLDIRSPGLGDTAMYLCATSRYPEGPSRDNEQFFGPGTRLTVL.

This clonotype was detected only a few times. The chain carries TRBV6-4 and TRBJ2-1, with 7 bases that match TRBD1. From germline, CDR1 is MRHNA and CDR2 SNTAGT. The CDR3 runs 13 residues. Germline trimming cut 3 bases from V and 6 bases from J; bases unmatched to any gene: 2. The CDR3 DNA reads as TGTGCCAGCAGTGAAAACAGGGGCAATGAGCAGTTCTTC. Translated: CASSENRGNEQFF.

The J gene is TRBJ2-1, the V gene TRBV29-1; the D call may be TRBD1 or TRBD2 (5 bases each). Germline CDR1 and CDR2: SQVTM and ANQGSEA. The CDR3 is made up of 11 amino acids. V shed 6 bases and J shed 12 bases, with 15 bases lying between them. CDR3 nucleotide sequence: TGCAGCGTACCACACGGGACGGTGCAGTTCTTC. It yields the protein CSVPHGTVQFF.

This clonotype was counted a single time. V and J are TRBV28 and TRBJ1-2, with no clear D. The CDR3 sequence is 13 residues long. The V gene lost 5 bases and the J gene lost 0 bases, with 7 bases spanning the gap. Germline CDR1 is MDHEN and CDR2 is SYDVKM. Written as DNA, the CDR3 is TGTGCCAGCAGTATATTAACTAACTATGGCTACACCTTC. Translated, it gives CASSILTNYGYTF.